These T cell receptor beta chains were read from a single sample in a study of blood T cell repertoires in COVID-19. Sequenced by immunoSEQ multiplex PCR; TCRdb stores in-frame clones only, minus some. The sample gives 200,000 to 300,000 clones, roughly 80% of which show up once; over 8% is in the top ten. Sequencing was carried out using peripheral blood. The receptors derive from a woman over 75 with acute or convalescent COVID-19. Each CDR3 is given with its conserved first and last residue. D genes are given only for firm matches. Expanded clones get a size class; other rows say once, few or many, or leave the size out.

clone_size: .; v_call: TRBV5-1; d_call: TRBD1; j_call: TRBJ2-5; cdr3_nt: TGCGCCAGCAGCCGGGACAGGGGAGGGCAAGAGACCCAGTACTTC; cdr3_aa: CASSRDRGGQETQYF
clone_size: .; v_call: TRBV24-1; d_call: TRBD2; j_call: TRBJ2-5; cdr3_nt: TGTGCCACCAGTGGGCCCCTTGCGGGGGGGCAGGAGACCCAGTACTTC; cdr3_aa: CATSGPLAGGQETQYF
clone_size: few; v_call: TRBV28; d_call: TRBD1; j_call: TRBJ1-5; cdr3_nt: TGTGCCAGCAGTTACTCAGGGGGCGGGGGACAGCCCCAGCATTTT; cdr3_aa: CASSYSGGGGQPQHF
clone_size: .; v_call: TRBV5-1; d_call: TRBD1; j_call: TRBJ1-6; cdr3_nt: TGCGCCAGCAGCTTGGGGGACAGGGCCCCCTATAATTCACCCCTCCACTTT; cdr3_aa: CASSLGDRAPYNSPLHF
clone_size: .; v_call: TRBV28; d_call: .; j_call: TRBJ1-5; cdr3_nt: TGTGCCAGCAGGACGGGGGATCAGCCCCAGCATTTT; cdr3_aa: CASRTGDQPQHF
clone_size: .; v_call: TRBV7-9; d_call: TRBD1; j_call: TRBJ2-2; cdr3_nt: TGTGCCAGCAGCTTAGCGGGACAGCTGAACACCGGGGAGCTGTTTTTT; cdr3_aa: CASSLAGQLNTGELFF
clone_size: .; v_call: TRBV19; d_call: TRBD1; j_call: TRBJ1-1; cdr3_nt: TGTGCCAGTAGTCCCACCGGGACAGTCAACACTGAAGCTTTCTTT; cdr3_aa: CASSPTGTVNTEAFF
clone_size: .; v_call: TRBV5-1; d_call: .; j_call: TRBJ2-6; cdr3_nt: TGCGCCAGCAGCTTGCCCAACTCTGGGGCCAACGTCCTGACTTTC; cdr3_aa: CASSLPNSGANVLTF
clone_size: .; v_call: TRBV4-1; d_call: .; j_call: TRBJ2-2; cdr3_nt: TGCGCCAGCAGCCAAGTAGCAGCTAACACCGGGGAGCTGTTTTTT; cdr3_aa: CASSQVAANTGELFF
clone_size: once; v_call: TRBV24-1; d_call: .; j_call: TRBJ2-5; cdr3_nt: TGTGCCACCAGTGACTTGAAAGGGGGTGGGGAGACCCAGTACTTC; cdr3_aa: CATSDLKGGGETQYF
clone_size: .; v_call: TRBV28; d_call: .; j_call: TRBJ2-5; cdr3_nt: TGTGCCAGCAGGATACAGGGATCGCAAGAGACCCAGTACTTC; cdr3_aa: CASRIQGSQETQYF
clone_size: .; v_call: TRBV21-1; d_call: .; j_call: TRBJ2-2; cdr3_nt: TGTGCCAGCAGCAAAGGGTGGGACAGGGGGTTGCCCACCGGGGAGCTGTTTTTT; cdr3_aa: CASSKGWDRGLPTGELFF
clone_size: .; v_call: TRBV5-1; d_call: TRBD2; j_call: TRBJ2-7; cdr3_nt: TGCGCCAGCAGCAACCCCGGGGGGGCGGGTGAGCAGTACTTC; cdr3_aa: CASSNPGGAGEQYF
clone_size: .; v_call: TRBV5-8; d_call: .; j_call: TRBJ1-1; cdr3_nt: TGTGCCAGCAGGACCGGGTCCGAAGCTTTCTTT; cdr3_aa: CASRTGSEAFF
clone_size: .; v_call: TRBV19; d_call: TRBD2; j_call: TRBJ2-7; cdr3_nt: TGTGCCAGTAGTATGACCTCTAGCGGGGAACACTACGAGCAGTACTTC; cdr3_aa: CASSMTSSGEHYEQYF
clone_size: few; v_call: TRBV19; d_call: .; j_call: TRBJ1-1; cdr3_nt: TGTGCCAGTAGTATCGGCAGGGGCCAGAACACTGAAGCTTTCTTT; cdr3_aa: CASSIGRGQNTEAFF
clone_size: .; v_call: TRBV19; d_call: .; j_call: TRBJ1-2; cdr3_nt: TGTGCCAGTACTCTCCGGCGGGAGGGTGGCTACACCTTC; cdr3_aa: CASTLRREGGYTF
clone_size: few; v_call: TRBV15; d_call: .; j_call: TRBJ1-4; cdr3_nt: TGTGCCACCAGCAGGTTCGACAGAGATAATGAAAAACTGTTTTTT; cdr3_aa: CATSRFDRDNEKLFF
clone_size: once; v_call: TRBV18; d_call: TRBD2; j_call: TRBJ2-1; cdr3_nt: TGTGCCAGCTCAGCAAGCACGGGACTAGGGAAATTCTTC; cdr3_aa: CASSASTGLGKFF
clone_size: .; v_call: TRBV27; d_call: .; j_call: TRBJ1-3; cdr3_nt: TGTGCCAGCAGTTTCCAGGGGCCTGGAAACACCATATATTTT; cdr3_aa: CASSFQGPGNTIYF
clone_size: .; v_call: TRBV5-6; d_call: .; j_call: TRBJ2-2; cdr3_nt: TGTGCCAGCAGCGCCGGGGGTCTGGACACCGGGGAGCTGTTTTTT; cdr3_aa: CASSAGGLDTGELFF
clone_size: .; v_call: TRBV2; d_call: TRBD2; j_call: TRBJ2-3; cdr3_nt: TGTGCCAGCAGTGTGACTAGCGGGGGGGCAGATACGCAGTATTTT; cdr3_aa: CASSVTSGGADTQYF
clone_size: .; v_call: TRBV11-2; d_call: .; j_call: TRBJ1-1; cdr3_nt: TGTGCCAGCAGCTTCGAGACAGGAAGAACTGAAGCTTTCTTT; cdr3_aa: CASSFETGRTEAFF
clone_size: .; v_call: TRBV3-1/TRBV3-2; d_call: TRBD1; j_call: TRBJ1-1; cdr3_nt: TGTGCCAGCACACTACGCCACCGGAGGGGGCTGGAGAACACTGAAGCTTTCTTT; cdr3_aa: CASTLRHRRGLENTEAFF
clone_size: .; v_call: TRBV4-1; d_call: .; j_call: TRBJ1-6; cdr3_nt: TGCGCCAGCAGCCAAGAACCCCCGGAGGGTTTTAATTCACCCCTCCACTTT; cdr3_aa: CASSQEPPEGFNSPLHF
clone_size: .; v_call: TRBV19; d_call: .; j_call: TRBJ2-1; cdr3_nt: TGTGCCAGTAGTTCGGACAGAAGCTCCTACAATGAGCAGTTCTTC; cdr3_aa: CASSSDRSSYNEQFF
clone_size: .; v_call: TRBV19; d_call: TRBD1; j_call: TRBJ1-2; cdr3_nt: TGTGCCAGTAGTGTAATGGACAGGGCTTCGGATGGCTACACCTTC; cdr3_aa: CASSVMDRASDGYTF
clone_size: few; v_call: TRBV18; d_call: .; j_call: TRBJ1-5; cdr3_nt: TGTGCCAGCTCACCATTCGCTTTGACAGAACAGGGAAATCAGCCCCAGCATTTT; cdr3_aa: CASSPFALTEQGNQPQHF
clone_size: .; v_call: TRBV28; d_call: .; j_call: TRBJ1-2; cdr3_nt: TGTGCCAGCAGTTTCTGGTCAGGGGATTATGGCTACACCTTC; cdr3_aa: CASSFWSGDYGYTF
clone_size: .; v_call: TRBV2; d_call: .; j_call: TRBJ1-2; cdr3_nt: TGTGCCAGCAGTATACTAGAAAACTATGGCTACACCTTC; cdr3_aa: CASSILENYGYTF
clone_size: .; v_call: TRBV2; d_call: .; j_call: TRBJ1-6; cdr3_nt: TGTGCCAGCAGTGAAGGAGGGTTTAGCTATAATTCACCCCTCCACTTT; cdr3_aa: CASSEGGFSYNSPLHF
clone_size: .; v_call: TRBV21-1; d_call: .; j_call: TRBJ1-6; cdr3_nt: TGTGCCAGCAGCAAGGCCGACAGGGTAGAGTCCTATAATTCACCCCTCCACTTT; cdr3_aa: CASSKADRVESYNSPLHF
clone_size: .; v_call: TRBV30; d_call: .; j_call: TRBJ1-5; cdr3_nt: TGTGCCTGGAGTGTAAATGGGGCTGGCAATCAGCCCCAGCATTTT; cdr3_aa: CAWSVNGAGNQPQHF
clone_size: few; v_call: TRBV18; d_call: TRBD1; j_call: TRBJ1-2; cdr3_nt: TGTGCCAGCTCAGGGGACAGGGGGAACTATGGCTACACCTTC; cdr3_aa: CASSGDRGNYGYTF
clone_size: few; v_call: TRBV20-1; d_call: .; j_call: TRBJ2-7; cdr3_nt: TGCAGTGCTAGTGCCAGATCCTACGAGCAGTACTTC; cdr3_aa: CSASARSYEQYF
clone_size: .; v_call: TRBV11-2; d_call: .; j_call: TRBJ1-4; cdr3_nt: TGTGCCAGCAGCTTAGGTACAGCCTTTAATGAAAAACTGTTTTTT; cdr3_aa: CASSLGTAFNEKLFF
clone_size: .; v_call: TRBV2; d_call: TRBD2; j_call: TRBJ2-7; cdr3_nt: TGTGCCAGCAGGACTAGCTACTACGAGCAGTACTTC; cdr3_aa: CASRTSYYEQYF
clone_size: .; v_call: TRBV29-1; d_call: TRBD1; j_call: TRBJ2-1; cdr3_nt: TGCAGCGTTGGGCGATCGACAGGGGGAGGAGACAATGAGCAGTTCTTC; cdr3_aa: CSVGRSTGGGDNEQFF
clone_size: .; v_call: TRBV4-1; d_call: .; j_call: TRBJ2-5; cdr3_nt: TGCGCCAGCAGCCAAGAGGGGCTCGGGGAGACCCAGTACTTC; cdr3_aa: CASSQEGLGETQYF
clone_size: .; v_call: TRBV9; d_call: .; j_call: TRBJ1-5; cdr3_nt: TGTGCCAGCAGCGTAGAACAGGGAGGGCAGCCCCAGCATTTT; cdr3_aa: CASSVEQGGQPQHF
clone_size: .; v_call: TRBV21-1; d_call: .; j_call: TRBJ2-7; cdr3_nt: TGTGCCAGCACCGGCCCCCTCACGGGGAGTTCCGAGCAGTACTTC; cdr3_aa: CASTGPLTGSSEQYF
clone_size: once; v_call: TRBV5-1; d_call: .; j_call: TRBJ2-3; cdr3_nt: TGCGCCAGCAGCTGGCCAGGGGCGGGGGCCAGTGCAGATACGCAGTATTTT; cdr3_aa: CASSWPGAGASADTQYF
clone_size: .; v_call: TRBV5-1; d_call: .; j_call: TRBJ1-6; cdr3_nt: TGCGCCAGCAGCTTGGAGGGGGGGAGTAATAATTCACCCCTCCACTTT; cdr3_aa: CASSLEGGSNNSPLHF
clone_size: .; v_call: TRBV5-4; d_call: .; j_call: TRBJ2-2; cdr3_nt: TGTGCCAGCAGCCCCGTCACCGGGGAGCTGTTTTTT; cdr3_aa: CASSPVTGELFF
clone_size: .; v_call: TRBV7-8; d_call: TRBD1; j_call: TRBJ1-4; cdr3_nt: TGTGCCAGCAGCTTAGGAGGGGGCGGAGGTGTTGAAAAACTGTTTTTT; cdr3_aa: CASSLGGGGGVEKLFF
clone_size: .; v_call: TRBV6-6; d_call: TRBD1; j_call: TRBJ2-2; cdr3_nt: TGTGCCAGCAGTTACCCAGGGGGAGGGGAGCTGTTTTTT; cdr3_aa: CASSYPGGGELFF
clone_size: .; v_call: TRBV6-6; d_call: .; j_call: TRBJ1-5; cdr3_nt: TGTGCCAGCAGTTACCCCACGGGGGGGAGCAATCAGCCCCAGCATTTT; cdr3_aa: CASSYPTGGSNQPQHF
clone_size: .; v_call: TRBV15; d_call: TRBD1; j_call: TRBJ1-2; cdr3_nt: TGTGCCACCAGCAGAGTGGGACAGGGGTTTTCTGGCTACACCTTC; cdr3_aa: CATSRVGQGFSGYTF
clone_size: .; v_call: TRBV30; d_call: TRBD1; j_call: TRBJ1-6; cdr3_nt: TGTGCCTCCTCGTCGGGAGGGGGCCGGAATTCACCCCTCCACTTT; cdr3_aa: CASSSGGGRNSPLHF
clone_size: .; v_call: TRBV5-6; d_call: .; j_call: TRBJ1-6; cdr3_nt: TGTGCCAGCAGCCTGGGGGGGCTTGGTAATTCACCCCTCCACTTT; cdr3_aa: CASSLGGLGNSPLHF
clone_size: .; v_call: TRBV2; d_call: TRBD1; j_call: TRBJ2-2; cdr3_nt: TGTGCCAGCAGTCTACAGGGGGCAAACACCGGGGAGCTGTTTTTT; cdr3_aa: CASSLQGANTGELFF
clone_size: .; v_call: TRBV5-6; d_call: TRBD1; j_call: TRBJ2-2; cdr3_nt: TGTGCCAGCAGCTTACAGCTCTCCGGGACAGGGTGGCCCGGGGAGCTGTTTTTT; cdr3_aa: CASSLQLSGTGWPGELFF
clone_size: .; v_call: TRBV27; d_call: TRBD1; j_call: TRBJ1-1; cdr3_nt: TGTGCCAGCAGTTTATCCCAGGGGGCTGGCACTGAAGCTTTCTTT; cdr3_aa: CASSLSQGAGTEAFF
clone_size: once; v_call: TRBV4-1; d_call: TRBD1; j_call: TRBJ1-6; cdr3_nt: TGCGCCAGCAGCGTGGGGGGACAGGGGGATTATTCACCCCTCCACTTT; cdr3_aa: CASSVGGQGDYSPLHF
clone_size: .; v_call: TRBV5-1; d_call: .; j_call: TRBJ2-1; cdr3_nt: TGCGCCAGCAGCTCGATACAGGGATACAATGAGCAGTTCTTC; cdr3_aa: CASSSIQGYNEQFF
clone_size: .; v_call: TRBV5-1; d_call: .; j_call: TRBJ1-1; cdr3_nt: TGCGCCAGCAGCCGTTCTTTAGAGGCGGGCACTGAAGCTTTCTTT; cdr3_aa: CASSRSLEAGTEAFF